Here is one TCR beta chain with its context. This sample stems from a study of blood T cell repertoires in COVID-19. Across the whole study: COVID-19 samples, acute and convalescent, were from the United States, Italy and Spain.

V dropped 1 base and J dropped 6; count of bases not matched to a gene: 6. This CDR3 region has 15 residues. In germline, CDR1 is LGHDT, CDR2 YNNKEL (reference sequence). Ages ranged from about 18 to 90 years, with residence in 24 US areas. Only in-frame clones appear in the TCRdb table, and some are missing; sequencing was by immunoSEQ multiplex PCR. The sample holds over 250,000 clones, roughly nine tenths seen once. V and J are TRBV3-1 (or the pseudogene TRBV3-2) and TRBJ2-5, with 9 bases fitting TRBD2. The material sequenced was PBMCs or T cells enriched from blood (not recorded which). This sequence originates from a woman aged 55-70 years who had recovered from COVID-19. The CDR3 loop is CASSQGGTSFQTQYF. Here the CDR3 DNA reads TGTGCCAGCAGCCAAGGGGGGACTAGCTTCCAGACCCAGTACTTC.